This entry is about one T cell receptor (beta chain). Trimming took off 5 bases at V and 8 bases at J, with 22 bases between the two ends. Looked up from germline, CDR1 is MDHEN and CDR2 is SYDVKM. The CDR3 consists of 16 residues. The sample originates from a study of CD8 T cells in Susac syndrome. Random hexamers were used to reverse transcribe roughly 0.45 to 1 ug of RNA. TCRdb redid the calling of the immunoSEQ multiplex PCR reads with MiXCR, one entry per CDR3 protein. This sample has 150,000 to 200,000 distinct CDR3 sequences, with roughly nine tenths found just once. This receptor was obtained from a human donor with Susac syndrome. The specimen sequenced was CD4+ T cells from PBMCs. This chain connects TRBV28 to TRBJ1-5; the D gene is possibly TRBD1 (6 bases). CDR3 DNA sequence: TGTGCCAGCAGTGGCGGGGGCAACCCCTCCACTAAGCCCCAGCATTTT. Translated, it gives CASSGGGNPSTKPQHF.